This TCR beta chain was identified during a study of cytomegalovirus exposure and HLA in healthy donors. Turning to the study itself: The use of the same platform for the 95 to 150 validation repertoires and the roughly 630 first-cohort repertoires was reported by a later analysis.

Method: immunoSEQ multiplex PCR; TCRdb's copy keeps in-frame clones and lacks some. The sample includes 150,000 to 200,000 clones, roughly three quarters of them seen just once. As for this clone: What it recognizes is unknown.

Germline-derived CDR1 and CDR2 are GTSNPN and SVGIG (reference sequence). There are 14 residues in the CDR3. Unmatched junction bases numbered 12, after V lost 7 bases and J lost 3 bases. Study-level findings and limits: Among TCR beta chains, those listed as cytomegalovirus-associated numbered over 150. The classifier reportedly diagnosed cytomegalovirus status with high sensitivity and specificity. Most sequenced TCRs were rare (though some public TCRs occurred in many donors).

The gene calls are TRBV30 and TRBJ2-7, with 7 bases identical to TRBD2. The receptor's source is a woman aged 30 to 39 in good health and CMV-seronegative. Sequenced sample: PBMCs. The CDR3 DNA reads TGTGCCTTCCAAGGAAGCGGGACGATCTACGAGCAGTACTTC. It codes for CAFQGSGTIYEQYF.